This entry describes one T cell receptor (beta chain). V lost 0 bases to trimming and J lost 3 bases; unmatched junction nucleotides: 5. In germline, CDR1 is MNHEY, CDR2 SVGAGI. This CDR3 spans 16 amino acids. This specimen comes from a study of blood T cell repertoires in COVID-19. Turning to the study itself: Acute and convalescent COVID-19 samples came from the United States, Italy and Spain.

Original processing methods: The assay estimated nucleated cells by amplifying reference gene primers. TCRdb's table, derived via immunoSEQ multiplex PCR, lists solely in-frame clones and lacks some. V and J calls plus clone size are reproduced from that table; the DNA served to infer D and trimming. Of about 190,000 clones listed, 65% to 85% are singletons. Cohort 3 donors were reported recovered after two negative PCRs, clearance, or symptom resolution. This clonotype was sampled from a woman aged 30 to 39 who had recovered from COVID-19. Sequenced material: PBMCs or T cells enriched from blood (not recorded which). The chain uses TRBV6-5 and TRBJ2-7, with 10 bases fitting TRBD2. This CDR3 is CASSYSTLAGDYEQYF. CDR3 bases: TGTGCCAGCAGTTACTCGACGCTAGCGGGGGACTACGAGCAGTACTTC.